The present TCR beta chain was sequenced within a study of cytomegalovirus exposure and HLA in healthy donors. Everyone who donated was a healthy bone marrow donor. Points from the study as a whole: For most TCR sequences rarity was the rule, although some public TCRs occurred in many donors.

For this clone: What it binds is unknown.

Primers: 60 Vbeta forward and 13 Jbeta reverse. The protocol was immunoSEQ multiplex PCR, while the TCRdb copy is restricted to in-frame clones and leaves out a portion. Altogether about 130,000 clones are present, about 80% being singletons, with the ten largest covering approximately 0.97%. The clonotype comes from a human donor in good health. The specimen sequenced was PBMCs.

The DNA of the CDR3 is TGCAGCGGTGGAGGGGCGATGAACACTGAAGCTTTCTTT. Translating it yields CSGGGAMNTEAFF. The chain carries TRBV29-1 and TRBJ1-1; D possibly corresponds to TRBD1 (5 bases). The CDR3 consists of 13 residues. V was clipped by 7 bases and J by 0 bases, with 12 bases between them. The germline gives CDR1 SQVTM, CDR2 ANQGSEA.